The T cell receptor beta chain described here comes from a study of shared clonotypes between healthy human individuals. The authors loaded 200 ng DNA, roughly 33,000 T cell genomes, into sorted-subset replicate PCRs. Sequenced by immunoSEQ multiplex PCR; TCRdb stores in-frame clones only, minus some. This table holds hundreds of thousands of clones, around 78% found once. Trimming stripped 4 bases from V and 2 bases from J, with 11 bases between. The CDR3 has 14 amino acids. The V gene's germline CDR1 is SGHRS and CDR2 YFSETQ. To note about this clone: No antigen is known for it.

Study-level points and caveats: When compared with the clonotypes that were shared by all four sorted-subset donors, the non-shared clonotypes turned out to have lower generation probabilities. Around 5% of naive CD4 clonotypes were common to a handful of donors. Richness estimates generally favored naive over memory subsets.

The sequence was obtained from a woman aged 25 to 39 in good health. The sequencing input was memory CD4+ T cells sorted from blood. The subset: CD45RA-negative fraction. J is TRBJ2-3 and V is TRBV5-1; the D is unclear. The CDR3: CASSVAQDTDTQYF. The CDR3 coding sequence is TGCGCCAGCAGCGTGGCCCAGGACACAGATACGCAGTATTTT.